Listed below are T cell receptor beta chains from one sample, sequenced in a study of shared clonotypes between healthy human individuals. The assay was immunoSEQ multiplex PCR, and TCRdb's table has in-frame clones only and misses some. The sample has about 700,000 clones, about 91% seen once. Sequencing was carried out using naive CD8+ T cells sorted from blood. The receptors shown here come from a man younger than 45 in good health. CDR3s include the opening cysteine and the closing phenylalanine or tryptophan. D genes are given only for firm matches. Size is stated for part of the rows, as once, few or many counts, or as a class when the clone is expanded.

V	size	D	J	CDR3	DNA
TRBV5-4	.	TRBD1	TRBJ2-2	CASSLGDRSSGTGELFF	TGTGCCAGCAGCTTGGGGGACAGGTCCTCGGGCACCGGGGAGCTGTTTTTT
TRBV9	once	.	TRBJ2-3	CASSPIRTDTQYF	TGTGCCAGCAGCCCTATACGCACAGATACGCAGTATTTT
TRBV27	.	TRBD1	TRBJ2-5	CASSPTTGLMAETQYF	TGTGCCAGCAGTCCTACGACAGGGTTGATGGCTGAGACCCAGTACTTC
TRBV6-4	.	.	TRBJ2-2	CASSQRLLGELFF	TGTGCCAGCAGCCAGCGTCTATTGGGGGAGCTGTTTTTT
TRBV19	many	.	TRBJ2-1	CASSTEGLAYNEQFF	TGTGCCAGTAGTACCGAGGGGCTAGCCTACAATGAGCAGTTCTTC
TRBV11-2	.	.	TRBJ2-7	CASSPTAWTVKDYEQYF	TGTGCCAGCAGCCCCACGGCGTGGACAGTGAAAGACTACGAGCAGTACTTC
TRBV13	.	.	TRBJ2-7	CASSPSSYEQYF	TGTGCCAGCAGCCCGAGCTCCTACGAGCAGTACTTC
TRBV11-2	.	TRBD1	TRBJ2-2	CASSLGGQGAAGELFF	TGTGCCAGCAGCCTAGGAGGGCAGGGGGCTGCCGGGGAGCTGTTTTTT
TRBV6-6	.	.	TRBJ1-2	CASSSLIYGYTF	TGTGCCAGCAGTTCCTTGATTTATGGCTACACCTTC
TRBV11-2	.	.	TRBJ2-5	CASSAISGPLQETQYF	TGTGCCAGCAGCGCCATCAGTGGGCCCCTCCAAGAGACCCAGTACTTC
TRBV9	.	TRBD1	TRBJ2-5	CASSGTGGETQYF	TGTGCCAGCAGCGGGACAGGTGGTGAGACCCAGTACTTC
TRBV9	.	.	TRBJ2-7	CASSAGDEQYF	TGTGCCAGCAGCGCAGGGGACGAGCAGTACTTC
TRBV28	.	.	TRBJ2-1	CASSPTEWSYNEQFF	TGTGCCAGCAGCCCCACAGAGTGGTCCTACAATGAGCAGTTCTTC
TRBV4-3	.	TRBD1	TRBJ1-5	CASSQFQGAGPQHF	TGCGCCAGCAGCCAATTTCAGGGGGCAGGGCCTCAGCATTTT
TRBV7-2	.	.	TRBJ2-1	CASSVNHGPTVTEQFF	TGTGCCAGCAGCGTGAATCACGGGCCCACCGTGACTGAGCAGTTCTTC
TRBV5-1	.	TRBD2	TRBJ2-1	CASSLAPWILAGDVIGQFF	TGCGCCAGCAGCTTAGCGCCGTGGATTTTAGCGGGAGACGTGATAGGGCAGTTCTTC
TRBV7-6	.	.	TRBJ1-2	CASSLGGWDGYTF	TGTGCCAGCAGCTTAGGAGGGTGGGATGGCTACACCTTC
TRBV2	once	.	TRBJ2-1	CASQPRQILHNEQFF	TGTGCCAGCCAACCTCGGCAGATACTCCACAATGAGCAGTTCTTC